The 17 T cell receptor beta chains reported below all come from one sample, sequenced in a study of CD8+ T cells in alopecia areata. Extracted RNA was reverse transcribed, and the resulting cDNA served as sequencing template. Here immunoSEQ multiplex PCR was the method, and the copy in TCRdb shows in-frame clones only, minus some. The sample has 89,000 or so clones, roughly 51% seen once. Material: NKG2D-high CD8+ T cells sorted from blood. These receptors came from a human donor with alopecia areata.

This clone is judged medium-sized (0.01 to 0.1%). This chain links TRBV6-5 with TRBJ1-1; a weak D match, TRBD1 (5 bases). This CDR3 has 14 residues. The germline V gene has CDR1 MNHEY and CDR2 SVGAGI. V was trimmed by 5 bases and J by 0 bases, leaving 10 bases between them. The CDR3 nucleotides are TGTGCCAGCAGTCCTGGGACGGTGAACACTGAAGCTTTCTTT. Its translation is CASSPGTVNTEAFF.

The chain has TRBV20-1 and TRBJ2-3; no definite D call. CDR1 DFQATT and CDR2 SNEGSKA come from the germline V gene (reference sequence). Trimming shortened V by 6 bases and J by 9 bases, and 10 bases separated the two germline ends. The CDR3 is 10 residues long. The CDR3 protein is CSAISGTQYF. CDR3 DNA: TGCAGTGCGATCAGTGGGACGCAGTATTTT.

The V and J genes are TRBV7-2 and TRBJ2-3, with no clear D. Trimming shortened V by 4 bases and J by 4 bases, and 0 bases separated the two germline ends. Germline V CDR1 and CDR2: SGHTA, FQGNSA. The CDR3 length is 10 residues. The CDR3 nucleotides are TGTGCCAGCAGCTCAGATACGCAGTATTTT. This sequence encodes CASSSDTQYF.

The chain employs TRBV11-2 and TRBJ2-3, with D unresolved. The CDR3 consists of 13 residues. CDR1 and CDR2 (germline): SGHAT, FQNNGV. V was cut by 1 base and J by 6 bases, with 8 bases left in between. This chain's CDR3 is CASSLVGADTQYF. CDR3 nucleotides: TGTGCCAGCAGCTTAGTAGGCGCTGATACGCAGTATTTT. The full variable domain, completed using reference TRBV11-2 and TRBJ2-3, is EAGVAQSPRYKIIEKRQSVAFWCNPISGHATLYWYQQILGQGPKLLIQFQNNGVVDDSQLPKDRFSAERLKGVDSTLKIQPAKLEDSAVYLCASSLVGADTQYFGPGTRLTVL.

This chain connects TRBV4-1 to TRBJ2-7; TRBD1 aligns across 8 bases. This CDR3 has 15 amino acids. V trimming: 2 bases; J trimming: 2 bases; junction bases outside the gene matches: 5. Germline V gene data show CDR1 as MGHRA and CDR2 as YSYEKL. The CDR3 sequence is CASSQSGTGTYEQYF. Here the CDR3 DNA reads TGCGCCAGCAGCCAATCCGGGACAGGTACCTACGAGCAGTACTTC.

The J gene is TRBJ2-1, the V gene TRBV29-1; D gene ambiguous. Germline V gene sequence: CDR1 SQVTM, CDR2 ANQGSEA. This CDR3 is 13 amino acids long. V was shortened by 4 bases and J by 6 bases, with 13 bases between the two germline ends. The CDR3 sequence: CSVGQAPSNEQFF. In DNA, the CDR3 is TGCAGCGTTGGCCAGGCCCCCTCCAATGAGCAGTTCTTC.

This clone appeared a few times. Other DNA sequences in this sample translate to the same CDR3. The J gene is TRBJ2-7, the V gene TRBV7-9; no clear D. Germline loops: CDR1 SEHNR, CDR2 FQNEAQ (reference sequence). The CDR3 runs 13 residues. V was clipped by 1 base and J by 2 bases, with 6 bases between them. The CDR3: CASSLGGTYEQYF. In DNA, the CDR3 is TGTGCCAGCAGCTTAGGGGGTACCTACGAGCAGTACTTC.

In this sample, this clone turned up a few times. The J gene is TRBJ2-1, the V gene TRBV6-5, with 7 positions matching TRBD1. The CDR3 has 14 amino acids. The germline CDR1 and CDR2 sequences are MNHEY and SVGAGI. Germline trimming cut 4 bases from V and 7 bases from J; bases unmatched to any gene: 7. The DNA for the CDR3 is TGTGCCAGCAGTTTAGGACAGGTGGGGAATGAGCAGTTCTTC. It specifies CASSLGQVGNEQFF.

This clone was observed a handful of times. CDR3 DNA sequence: TGTGCCAGTGAAGAGGACTATGGCTACACCTTC. Residues: CASEEDYGYTF. The chain couples TRBV19 to TRBJ1-2, with D uncertain. CDR3 length equals 11 residues. Trimming shortened V by 8 bases and J by 3 bases, and 7 bases separated the two germline ends. Germline V lookup: CDR1 LNHDA, CDR2 SQIVND (reference sequence).

This clone is a singleton in its sample. V gene TRBV29-1 combines with J gene TRBJ1-1; TRBD1 agrees at 11 bases. V shed 6 bases and J 10 bases; nucleotides not matched to a gene: 7. The CDR3 contains 12 residues. Germline V gene data show CDR1 as SQVTM and CDR2 as ANQGSEA. CDR3 sequence: CSVAGTGGRAFF. CDR3 bases: TGCAGCGTCGCCGGGACAGGGGGACGAGCTTTCTTT.

The chain is built from TRBV4-1 and TRBJ2-1; TRBD2 aligns across 12 bases. Germline-derived CDR1 and CDR2 are MGHRA and YSYEKL. The CDR3 has 17 amino acids. V shed 0 bases and J 7 bases; nucleotides not matched to a gene: 7. CDR3 nucleotide sequence: TGCGCCAGCAGCCAAGACCCTAGCGGGAGGGCCATGAATGAGCAGTTCTTC. Its translation: CASSQDPSGRAMNEQFF.

This rearrangement joins TRBV12-5 to TRBJ2-4; D may correspond to TRBD1 or TRBD2 (6 bases each). The V end lost 0 bases, the J end lost 1 base, and 7 bases lay between the germline ends. Germline CDR1 LGHNT, CDR2 FRNRAP. The CDR3 has 15 amino acids. CDR3 coding DNA: TGTGCTAGTGGTTTGGTAGGGGGGGCCAAAAACATTCAGTACTTC. Translating gives CASGLVGGAKNIQYF.

This clone occurred a few times. This chain joins TRBV28 and TRBJ1-5; TRBD1 aligns across 10 bases. The ends lost 5 bases at V and 2 bases at J; junction bases unmatched: 15. Germline V lookup: CDR1 MDHEN, CDR2 SYDVKM. The CDR3 covers 19 residues. DNA for the CDR3: TGTGCCAGCAGTCTACTCTGGGGACAGGGGTCTTTTGGCAATCAGCCCCAGCATTTT. This translates into CASSLLWGQGSFGNQPQHF.

This chain uses TRBV29-1 with TRBJ2-7; D unresolved. V lost 4 bases and J lost 2, with 9 bases in between. The CDR3 consists of 12 residues. Germline-derived CDR1 and CDR2 are SQVTM and ANQGSEA. The CDR3 here is CSVAAVPYEQYF. DNA of the CDR3: TGCAGCGTTGCGGCTGTTCCCTACGAGCAGTACTTC.

The J gene is TRBJ2-5, the V gene TRBV19; D remains unclear. This CDR3 comprises 13 residues. CDR1 is LNHDA, CDR2 SQIVND, per germline (reference sequence). V was shortened by 5 bases and J by 2 bases, with 9 bases between the two germline ends. This CDR3 is CASSQMGQETQYF. CDR3 nucleotides: TGTGCCAGTAGTCAAATGGGACAAGAGACCCAGTACTTC.

The chain has TRBV7-6 and TRBJ2-1, with 7 bases matching TRBD2. V shed 4 bases, J shed 0 bases, and the junction held 3 bases outside the gene matches. Per the germline V gene, CDR1 is SGHVS and CDR2 is FNYEAQ. The CDR3 loop spans 15 amino acids. CDR3 loop: CASSYSGDSYNEQFF. CDR3 sequence (DNA): TGTGCCAGCAGCTACAGCGGGGACTCCTACAATGAGCAGTTCTTC. Based on the CDR3 plus reference TRBV7-6 and TRBJ2-1, the full variable domain is GAGVSQSPRYKVTKRGQDVALRCDPISGHVSLYWYRQALGQGPEFLTYFNYEAQQDKSGLPNDRFSAERPEGSISTLTIQRTEQRDSAMYRCASSYSGDSYNEQFFGPGTRLTVL.

The V call is TRBV29-1, the J call TRBJ1-2; D might be TRBD1 (5 bases). Germline V gene sequence: CDR1 SQVTM, CDR2 ANQGSEA. The CDR3 extends over 12 amino acids. Trimming took 4 bases from V and 6 from J, leaving 12 bases between them. In DNA form, the CDR3 reads TGCAGCGTTGGTGTAGGGGAGGATGGCTACACCTTC. It encodes CSVGVGEDGYTF.